Below, 10 T cell receptor beta chains from the same sample are listed, as sequenced in a study of post-analysis software for immune sequencing data. The TCR beta cDNA libraries contained unique molecular identifiers. One entry per CDR3 protein, called by TCRdb with MiXCR from the PCR reads. This sample has 150,000 to 200,000 distinct CDR3 sequences, with 30% found just once. Findings and limits, study-wide: The study found TRBV5-6, TRBV5-1 and TRBV20-1 among four to six TRBV segments more frequent in patients than controls.

These receptors' targets are unknown. The sample comprised blood. The source of these receptors is a girl aged 10 to 17 with multiple sclerosis.

There are a few counts of this clonotype. This chain joins TRBV3-1 and TRBJ2-7; 10 nucleotides align to TRBD2. The CDR3 is 15 amino acids. The J segment lost 3 bases and the V segment lost 8 bases, leaving 10 bases of the junction unmatched. Germline V gene lookup returns CDR1 LGHDT and CDR2 YNNKEL (reference sequence). CDR3 DNA sequence: TGTGCCAGCTCCATCATACTAGCGGGGAACTACGAGCAGTACTTC. This encodes CASSIILAGNYEQYF.

This clonotype turned up a few times. CDR3 in amino acids: CASSSQRVSSYEQYF. The DNA for the CDR3 is TGTGCCAGCAGTTCCCAGCGGGTTAGCTCCTACGAGCAGTACTTC. The chain carries TRBV6-1 and TRBJ2-7, with a tentative D call TRBD2 (6 bases). Between the trimmed V and J ends, which lost 5 bases and 0 bases, there was a span of 14 bases. Germline CDR1 reads MNHNS; CDR2 reads SASEGT. The CDR3 covers 15 residues.

The chain is built from TRBV29-1 and TRBJ1-1; D is uncertain. Trimming removed 8 bases at V and 3 bases at J, with 10 bases between. In germline, CDR1 is SQVTM, CDR2 ANQGSEA. The CDR3 totals 11 residues. The CDR3 nucleotides are TGCAGCTACCGAGGCTACACTGAAGCTTTCTTT. It translates to CSYRGYTEAFF. The full variable domain, its missing parts supplied by reference TRBV29-1 and TRBJ1-1, is SAVISQKPSRDICQRGTSLTIQCQVDSQVTMMFWYRQQPGQSLTLIATANQGSEATYESGFVIDKFPISRPNLTFSTLTVSNMSPEDSSIYLCSYRGYTEAFFGQGTRLTVV.

A note on this clonotype: A much larger clonotype is one base distant, so this may be a read error. The V call is TRBV5-1, the J call TRBJ2-7, with TRBD1 matching over 7 bases. Per germline, CDR1 SGHRS and CDR2 YFSETQ. V shed 2 bases, J shed 3 bases, and the junction held 5 bases outside the gene matches. This CDR3 has 14 residues. CDR3: CASSFGRQGYEQYF. The CDR3, as DNA: TGCGCCAGCAGCTTTGGCAGACAGGGCTACGAGCAGTACTTC. Filled out from reference TRBV5-1 and TRBJ2-7, the complete variable domain reads KAGVTQTPRYLIKTRGQQVTLSCSPISGHRSVSWYQQTPGQGLQFLFEYFSETQRNKGNFPGRFSGRQFSNSRSEMNVSTLELGDSALYLCASSFGRQGYEQYFGPGTRLTVT.

In this sample, this clonotype turned up many times. V is TRBV5-1 and J is TRBJ2-5; maybe TRBD2 (6 bases). Trimming removed 0 bases at V and 1 base at J, with 16 bases between. This CDR3 is 17 amino acids long. The germline CDR1 and CDR2 sequences are SGHRS and YFSETQ. The CDR3 DNA is TGCGCCAGCAGCTTGGGCGTCGGAGGGAGCAGCCAAGAGACCCAGTACTTC. Amino acid sequence: CASSLGVGGSSQETQYF.

As for this clonotype: With a much larger clone just one base away, this may be a read error. V usage is TRBV14 and J usage is TRBJ2-7, with D tentatively TRBD2 (5 bases). CDR1 is SGHDN, CDR2 FVKESK, per germline. The CDR3 totals 13 residues. The V gene lost 4 bases and the J gene lost 7 bases, with 14 bases spanning the gap. This CDR3 reads CASSRPRTGEQYF. The CDR3 nucleotides are TGTGCCAGCAGCCGACCCAGGACTGGAGAGCAGTACTTC.

Concerning this clonotype itself: Sequence at one end of the junction differs from germline and may be a read error. The chain has TRBV15 and TRBJ1-5; D is unresolved. Looked up from germline, CDR1 is LNHNV and CDR2 is YYDKDF (reference sequence). This CDR3 comprises 14 residues. The CDR3 spells CATGRDTGNQPQHF. Here the CDR3 DNA reads TGTGCCACCGGCAGAGATACTGGCAATCAGCCCCAGCATTTT.

The chain employs TRBV10-3 and TRBJ2-5; 8 positions match TRBD1. Losses at the gene ends were 2 bases for V and 11 bases for J; bases not matched to a gene: 19. The CDR3 has 17 amino acids. Germline V lookup: CDR1 ENHRY, CDR2 SYGVKD. The chain's CDR3 is CAISEPPEWTGSNEQYF. CDR3 DNA: TGTGCCATCAGTGAGCCCCCCGAGTGGACAGGGAGTAATGAGCAGTACTTC.

The V and J genes are TRBV20-1 and TRBJ2-1; the match to TRBD2 covers 9 bases. The ends lost 1 base at V and 6 bases at J; junction bases unmatched: 7. CDR1 is DFQATT and CDR2 is SNEGSKA in the germline V gene (reference sequence). There are 15 residues in the CDR3. CDR3 DNA sequence: TGCAGTGCTAGAGGGGTAGCGGGAGCGTGCAATGAGCAGTTCTTC. Translation: CSARGVAGACNEQFF.

This clonotype occurred a few times. J is TRBJ1-2 and V is TRBV5-1; 8 bases fit TRBD1. V lost 10 bases and J lost 5; bases outside the gene matches: 7. The CDR3 extends over 12 amino acids. Germline CDR1 reads SGHRS; CDR2 reads YFSETQ. The CDR3 DNA reads TGCGCCGCACCGGACAGGGATTATGGCTACACCTTC. This sequence encodes CAAPDRDYGYTF.